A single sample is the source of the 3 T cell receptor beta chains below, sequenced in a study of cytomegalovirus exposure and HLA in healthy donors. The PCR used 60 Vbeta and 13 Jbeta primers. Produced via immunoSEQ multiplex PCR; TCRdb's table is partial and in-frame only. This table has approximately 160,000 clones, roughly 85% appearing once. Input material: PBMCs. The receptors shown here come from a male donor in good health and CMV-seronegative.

The CDR3 DNA sequence: TGTGCCAGCAGTTATAGGAGGAGAACCTACGAGCAGTACTTC. Protein: CASSYRRRTYEQYF. This chain links TRBV6-9 with TRBJ2-5; TRBD2 is a possible D gene (5 bases). Gene TRBJ2-7 matches the end of the DNA better, so the J call may be wrong. This CDR3 spans 14 amino acids. Germline V lookup: CDR1 MNHGY, CDR2 SVAAGI.

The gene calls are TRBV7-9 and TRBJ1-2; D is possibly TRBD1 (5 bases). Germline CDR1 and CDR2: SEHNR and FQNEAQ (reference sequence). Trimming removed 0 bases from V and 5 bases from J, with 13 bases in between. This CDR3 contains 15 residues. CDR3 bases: TGTGCCAGCAGCTTAGCGGGGACTAGGGGATATGGCTACACCTTC. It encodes CASSLAGTRGYGYTF.

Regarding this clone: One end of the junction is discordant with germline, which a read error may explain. The DNA of the CDR3 is TGTGCCAGCAGCTTCTCCGGGACAGGGGGTGGCGAGCAGCACTTC. The encoded protein is CASSFSGTGGGEQHF. V is TRBV11-2 and J is TRBJ2-7, with 11 bases matching TRBD1. The CDR3 runs to 15 residues. Germline lookup yields CDR1 SGHAT and CDR2 FQNNGV.